The rows below give T cell receptor beta chains drawn from one sample of a study of control samples from healthy donors and cancer patients. Data came from immunoSEQ multiplex PCR; TCRdb stores just in-frame clones and leaves some out. This table holds around 180,000 clones, 90% to 95% found once. Sequencing used blood. The receptors originated from a woman under 30 in good health. The CDR3 runs from the conserved cysteine through the conserved F or W. D genes are given only for firm matches. The size entry is marked missing in some rows and otherwise reads once, few, many or a size class.

d_call	v_call	j_call	clone_size	cdr3_aa	cdr3_nt
TRBD2	TRBV4-2	TRBJ2-1	-	CASSGGRGGYNEQFF	TGTGCCAGCAGCGGCGGGAGAGGTGGGTACAATGAGCAGTTCTTC
-	TRBV11-2	TRBJ1-4	-	CASSFMPSNEKLFF	TGTGCCAGCAGCTTTATGCCTTCTAATGAAAAACTGTTTTTT
TRBD1	TRBV6-5	TRBJ1-4	-	CASSLHRGAEKLFF	TGTGCCAGCAGCCTACACAGGGGGGCTGAAAAACTGTTTTTT
-	TRBV21-1	TRBJ1-3	-	CASSKALNRSNSGNTIYF	TGTGCCAGCAGCAAAGCGCTGAACCGATCGAACTCTGGAAACACCATATATTTT
TRBD2	TRBV11-2	TRBJ2-1	-	CASSWTSGSTYNEQFF	TGTGCCAGCAGCTGGACTAGCGGGAGTACCTACAATGAGCAGTTCTTC
-	TRBV5-6	TRBJ1-2	once	CASSLTGYAYYGYTF	TGTGCCAGCAGCTTGACAGGCTACGCATACTATGGCTACACCTTC
-	TRBV2	TRBJ1-5	-	CASSADGRSNQPQHF	TGTGCCAGCAGCGCCGACGGGAGGTCCAATCAGCCCCAGCATTTT
TRBD1	TRBV6-2/TRBV6-3	TRBJ2-7	-	CASSSPGQTSYEQYF	TGTGCCAGCAGTTCTCCGGGACAGACGTCCTACGAGCAGTACTTC
-	TRBV10-2	TRBJ1-1	-	CASSESSGTEAFF	TGCGCCAGCAGTGAGTCGTCGGGAACTGAAGCTTTCTTT
TRBD2	TRBV20-1	TRBJ2-1	-	CSASGRETYNEQFF	TGCAGTGCTAGTGGGCGGGAGACCTACAATGAGCAGTTCTTC
-	TRBV21-1	TRBJ2-7	-	CASRGTGNEQYF	TGTGCCAGCAGGGGGACAGGGAACGAGCAGTACTTC
-	TRBV6-6	TRBJ1-2	-	CASSYGHARDYGYTF	TGTGCCAGCAGTTACGGGCACGCCCGGGACTATGGCTACACCTTC
-	TRBV7-3	TRBJ1-2	-	CASSEGYGGSPGGYTF	TGTGCCAGCAGCGAAGGGTATGGAGGGTCCCCCGGGGGCTACACCTTC
TRBD2	TRBV7-6	TRBJ2-3	-	CASSLAWTSGSTDTQYF	TGTGCCAGCAGCTTAGCTTGGACTAGCGGAAGCACAGATACGCAGTATTTT
-	TRBV6-2/TRBV6-3	TRBJ2-7	-	CASSTTGREQYF	TGTGCCAGCAGTACGACGGGTCGGGAGCAGTACTTC
-	TRBV24-1	TRBJ1-5	-	CATSDPGTALSNQPQHF	TGTGCCACCAGTGATCCCGGGACGGCCCTTAGCAATCAGCCCCAGCATTTT
TRBD1	TRBV6-6	TRBJ1-6	-	CASSLRPGQEDSPLHF	TGTGCCAGCAGCTTAAGGCCGGGACAGGAAGATTCACCCCTCCACTTT
-	TRBV9	TRBJ2-7	-	CASSVGPTGLSYEQYF	TGTGCCAGCAGCGTAGGCCCGACAGGACTTTCCTACGAGCAGTACTTC
TRBD2	TRBV5-4	TRBJ2-5	-	CASSLQLAGGQETQYF	TGTGCCAGCAGCTTGCAACTAGCGGGGGGTCAAGAGACCCAGTACTTC
-	TRBV11-2	TRBJ1-4	-	CASSAGGGKLFF	TGTGCCAGCAGCGCTGGCGGAGGAAAACTGTTTTTT
-	TRBV6-5	TRBJ1-1	-	CASRRQLEAFF	TGTGCCAGCAGAAGACAGCTTGAAGCTTTCTTT
TRBD1	TRBV5-1	TRBJ1-1	-	CASGRDRVPTEAFF	TGCGCCAGCGGGCGGGACAGGGTTCCCACTGAAGCTTTCTTT
TRBD1	TRBV27	TRBJ1-4	-	CASSRHWTGANEKLFF	TGTGCCAGCAGCCGGCATTGGACAGGGGCTAATGAAAAACTGTTTTTT
-	TRBV24-1	TRBJ1-2	-	CATSRNRDIGYTF	TGTGCCACCAGTCGTAACCGGGACATTGGCTACACCTTC
-	TRBV11-2	TRBJ2-4	-	CASSFGVDGYLQYF	TGTGCCAGCAGCTTCGGCGTGGATGGGTATCTTCAGTACTTC
-	TRBV9	TRBJ2-4	-	CASSGNWGAKNIQYF	TGTGCCAGCAGCGGGAATTGGGGGGCCAAAAACATTCAGTACTTC
-	TRBV5-4	TRBJ1-3	-	CASSLPGDLFGNTIYF	TGTGCCAGCAGCTTACCAGGGGACTTATTTGGAAACACCATATATTTT
-	TRBV5-8	TRBJ1-1	-	CASSLVNTEAFF	TGTGCCAGCAGCTTGGTGAACACTGAAGCTTTCTTT
-	TRBV12-3/TRBV12-4	TRBJ1-1	-	CASSFSSTEAFF	TGTGCCAGCAGTTTTTCAAGCACTGAAGCTTTCTTT
-	TRBV10-1	TRBJ1-5	-	CASSESPGAAPQHF	TGCGCCAGCAGTGAGTCGCCCGGGGCAGCACCCCAGCATTTT
-	TRBV5-6	TRBJ1-2	-	CASRRGGEDGYTF	TGTGCCAGCAGGAGAGGGGGGGAAGATGGCTACACCTTC
TRBD1	TRBV5-1	TRBJ1-6	-	CASSLSARGQVAPLHF	TGCGCCAGCAGCTTGTCTGCACGGGGACAGGTGGCACCCCTCCACTTT
-	TRBV7-2	TRBJ1-2	once	CASSLGSPTDGYTF	TGTGCCAGCAGCTTAGGCAGCCCTACGGATGGCTACACCTTC
-	TRBV6-5	TRBJ2-3	once	CASSYSETFSTDTQYF	TGTGCCAGCAGTTACTCGGAGACTTTCAGCACAGATACGCAGTATTTT
TRBD2	TRBV7-9	TRBJ2-7	-	CASSFSSGKGYEQYF	TGTGCCAGCAGCTTCTCTAGCGGGAAGGGGTACGAGCAGTACTTC
-	TRBV9	TRBJ1-1	-	CASSLWGVVGKNTEAFF	TGTGCCAGCAGCCTCTGGGGGGTGGTGGGTAAGAACACTGAAGCTTTCTTT
-	TRBV6-2/TRBV6-3	TRBJ2-1	-	CASSYGTSLGEEQFF	TGTGCCAGCAGTTACGGGACAAGCCTCGGGGAGGAGCAGTTCTTC
-	TRBV7-9	TRBJ1-5	-	CASSPPLRRQGQPQHF	TGTGCCAGCAGCCCACCCCTCCGTCGGCAGGGCCAGCCCCAGCATTTT
-	TRBV5-4	TRBJ1-4	-	CASSSVPNEKLFF	TGTGCCAGCAGCTCGGTACCTAATGAAAAACTGTTTTTT
TRBD1	TRBV28	TRBJ1-1	-	CASSLPGGMAEAFF	TGTGCCAGCAGTTTACCAGGGGGGATGGCTGAAGCTTTCTTT
-	TRBV6-5	TRBJ2-5	-	CASSYSTAMQETQYF	TGTGCCAGCAGTTACTCGACAGCGATGCAAGAGACCCAGTACTTC
-	TRBV10-3	TRBJ1-1	-	CAISERAGNTEAFF	TGTGCCATCAGTGAGCGGGCAGGGAACACTGAAGCTTTCTTT
-	TRBV5-4	TRBJ1-2	-	CASSLGTVGYGYTF	TGTGCCAGCAGCTTGGGTACAGTCGGATATGGCTACACCTTC
TRBD1	TRBV19	TRBJ1-2	-	CASRNNRWTGENDNYGYTF	TGTGCCAGTAGAAACAATCGATGGACAGGGGAAAATGATAACTATGGCTACACCTTC
-	TRBV13	TRBJ1-1	-	CASSPGVANTEAFF	TGTGCCAGCAGCCCCGGGGTCGCTAACACTGAAGCTTTCTTT
-	TRBV6-5	TRBJ1-3	-	CASREGNGNTIYF	TGTGCCAGCAGGGAGGGAAATGGAAACACCATATATTTT
-	TRBV4-1	TRBJ1-6	-	CASSQAGRTFNSPLHF	TGCGCCAGCAGCCAAGCCGGACGTACGTTTAATTCACCCCTCCACTTT
TRBD1	TRBV2	TRBJ1-4	-	CASSETGGHEKLFF	TGTGCCAGCAGTGAGACAGGGGGCCATGAAAAACTGTTTTTT
TRBD2	TRBV2	TRBJ2-1	-	CASGIAGVYNEQFF	TGTGCCAGCGGCATAGCGGGAGTTTACAATGAGCAGTTCTTC
TRBD1	TRBV7-2	TRBJ2-1	-	CASSLEDRASNEQFF	TGTGCCAGCAGCTTAGAGGACAGGGCTTCCAATGAGCAGTTCTTC
-	TRBV24-1	TRBJ1-2	-	CATSASGDYYGYTF	TGTGCCACCTCGGCCTCAGGGGATTACTATGGCTACACCTTC
TRBD2	TRBV27	TRBJ2-1	-	CASSFGLAGGYRRFF	TGTGCCAGCAGTTTCGGACTAGCGGGGGGGTACCGTCGGTTCTTC
-	TRBV6-5	TRBJ1-5	once	CASSPNSELNQPQHF	TGTGCCAGCAGTCCCAACAGTGAACTAAATCAGCCCCAGCATTTT
-	TRBV7-8	TRBJ1-5	once	CASSFGDVNQPQHF	TGTGCCAGCAGCTTCGGGGACGTAAATCAGCCCCAGCATTTT